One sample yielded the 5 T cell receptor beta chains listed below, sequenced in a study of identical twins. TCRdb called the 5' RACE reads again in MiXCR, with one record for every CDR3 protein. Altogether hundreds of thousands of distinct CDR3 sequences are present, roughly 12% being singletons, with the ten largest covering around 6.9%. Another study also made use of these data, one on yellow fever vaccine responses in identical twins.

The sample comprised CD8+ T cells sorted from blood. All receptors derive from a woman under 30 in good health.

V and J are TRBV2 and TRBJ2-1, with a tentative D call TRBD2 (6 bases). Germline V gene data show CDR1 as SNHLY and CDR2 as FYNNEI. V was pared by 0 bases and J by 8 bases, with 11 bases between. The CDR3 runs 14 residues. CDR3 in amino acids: CASSEASTRDEQFF. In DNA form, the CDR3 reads TGTGCCAGCAGTGAAGCTTCGACTAGGGATGAGCAGTTCTTC.

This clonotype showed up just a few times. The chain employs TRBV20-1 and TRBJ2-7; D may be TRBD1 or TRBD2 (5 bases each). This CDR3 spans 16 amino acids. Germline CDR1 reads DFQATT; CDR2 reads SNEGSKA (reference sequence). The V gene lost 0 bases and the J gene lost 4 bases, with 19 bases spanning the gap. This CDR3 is CSARDLKGSGLYEQYF. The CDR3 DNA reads TGCAGTGCTAGAGATCTTAAGGGGAGTGGGCTGTACGAGCAGTACTTC.

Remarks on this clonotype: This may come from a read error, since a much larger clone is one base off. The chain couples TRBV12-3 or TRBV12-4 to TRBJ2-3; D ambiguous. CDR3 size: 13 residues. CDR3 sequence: CASSLRSTDKQYF. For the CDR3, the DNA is TGTGCCAGCAGTTTACGGAGCACAGATAAGCAGTATTTT.

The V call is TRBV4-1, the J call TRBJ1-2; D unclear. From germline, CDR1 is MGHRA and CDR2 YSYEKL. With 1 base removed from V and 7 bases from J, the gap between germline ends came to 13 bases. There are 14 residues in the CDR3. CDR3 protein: CASSQVQGLVGYTF. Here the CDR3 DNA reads TGCGCCAGCAGCCAAGTCCAAGGATTGGTTGGCTACACCTTC.

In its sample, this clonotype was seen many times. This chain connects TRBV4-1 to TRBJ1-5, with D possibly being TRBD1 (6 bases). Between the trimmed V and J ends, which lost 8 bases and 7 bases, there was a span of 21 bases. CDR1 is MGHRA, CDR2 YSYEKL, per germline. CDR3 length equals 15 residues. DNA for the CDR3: TGCGCCAGCGCCGATAGAGCAGGGGTAAACCAGCCCCAGCATTTT. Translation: CASADRAGVNQPQHF.